This entry features one T cell receptor beta chain sequence. The source of the sample is a study of blood T cell repertoires in COVID-19. Study in general: Samples of COVID-19 (acute and convalescent) were obtained from the United States, Italy and Spain. Nucleic acid was either cDNA or gDNA, and it came from T cells, B-cell-depleted T cells, or PBMCs.

The CDR3 sequence is 16 residues long. The V and J ends lost 7 bases and 7 bases respectively, with 22 bases between them. Original methodology: Nucleated cell number was recorded as an estimate derived from reference gene primer amplification. Assay used: immunoSEQ multiplex PCR; TCRdb lists only in-frame clones, some missing. V and J calls and clone size are those listed in that table; D and trimming were worked out from the DNA. The sample has just over 650,000 clones; just under 90% are singletons. The sequencing input was peripheral blood. The V call is TRBV23-1, the J call TRBJ1-4, with D hard to call. TRBV23-1 is treated as an ORF (open reading frame) with a function not yet certain. The TCR sequence derives from a woman aged 18-30 years with acute or convalescent COVID-19. The CDR3 region is CASTPHSETLGEKLFF. CDR3 coding DNA: TGCGCCAGCACTCCCCACTCGGAGACCCTGGGTGAAAAACTGTTTTTT.